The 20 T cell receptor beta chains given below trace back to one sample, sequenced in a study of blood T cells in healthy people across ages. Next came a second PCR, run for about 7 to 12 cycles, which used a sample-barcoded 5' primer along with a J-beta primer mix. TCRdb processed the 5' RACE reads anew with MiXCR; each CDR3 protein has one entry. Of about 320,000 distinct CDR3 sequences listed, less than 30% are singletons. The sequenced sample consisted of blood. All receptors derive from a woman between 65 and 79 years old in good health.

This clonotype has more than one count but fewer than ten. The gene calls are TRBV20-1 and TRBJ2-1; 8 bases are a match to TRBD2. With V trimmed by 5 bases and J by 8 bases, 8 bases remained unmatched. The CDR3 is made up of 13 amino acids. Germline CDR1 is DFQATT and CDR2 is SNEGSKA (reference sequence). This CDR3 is CSASPGGGHEQFF. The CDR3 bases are TGCAGTGCTTCCCCCGGGGGGGGCCATGAGCAGTTCTTC.

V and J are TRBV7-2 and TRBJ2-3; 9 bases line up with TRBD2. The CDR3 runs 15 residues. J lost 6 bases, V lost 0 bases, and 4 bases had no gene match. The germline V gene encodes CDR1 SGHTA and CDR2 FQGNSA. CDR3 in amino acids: CASSLALAGRDTQYF. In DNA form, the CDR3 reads TGTGCCAGCAGCTTAGCGCTAGCGGGAAGGGATACGCAGTATTTT.

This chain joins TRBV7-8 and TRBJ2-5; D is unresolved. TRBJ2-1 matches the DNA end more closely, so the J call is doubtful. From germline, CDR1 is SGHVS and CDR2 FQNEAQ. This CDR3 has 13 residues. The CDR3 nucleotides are TGTGCCAGCAGCTCAGTGGGATGGGATGAGCAGTTCTTC. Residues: CASSSVGWDEQFF.

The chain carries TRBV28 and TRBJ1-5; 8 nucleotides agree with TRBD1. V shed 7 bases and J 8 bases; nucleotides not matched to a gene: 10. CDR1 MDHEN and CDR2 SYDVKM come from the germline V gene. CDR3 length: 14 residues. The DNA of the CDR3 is TGTGCCAGCAAGGTGACAGGGGAGGGAAAGCCCCAGCATTTT. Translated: CASKVTGEGKPQHF.

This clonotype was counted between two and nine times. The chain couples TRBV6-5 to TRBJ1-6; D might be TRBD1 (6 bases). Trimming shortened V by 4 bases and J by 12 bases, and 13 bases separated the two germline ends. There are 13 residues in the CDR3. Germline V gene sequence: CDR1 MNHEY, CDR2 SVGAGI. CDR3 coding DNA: TGTGCCAGCAGTTCTGAGGGGGAAAGACCCCTCCACTTT. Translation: CASSSEGERPLHF.

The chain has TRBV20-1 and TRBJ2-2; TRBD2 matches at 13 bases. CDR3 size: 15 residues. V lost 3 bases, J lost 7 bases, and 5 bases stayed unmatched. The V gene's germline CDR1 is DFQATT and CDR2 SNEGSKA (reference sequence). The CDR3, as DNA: TGCAGTGCTAGCAGACTAGCGGGAGGTAACGGGGAGCTGTTTTTT. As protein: CSASRLAGGNGELFF.

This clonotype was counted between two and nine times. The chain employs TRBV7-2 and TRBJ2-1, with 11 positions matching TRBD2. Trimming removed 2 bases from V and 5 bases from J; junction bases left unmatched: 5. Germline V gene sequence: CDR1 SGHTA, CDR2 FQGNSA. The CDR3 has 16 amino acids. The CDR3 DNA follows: TGTGCCAGCAGCTTACGGCTAGCGGGAGGTAACAATGAGCAGTTCTTC. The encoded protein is CASSLRLAGGNNEQFF. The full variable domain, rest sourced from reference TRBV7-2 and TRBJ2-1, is GAGVSQSPSNKVTEKGKDVELRCDPISGHTALYWYRQSLGQGLEFLIYFQGNSAPDKSGLPSDRFSAERTGGSVSTLTIQRTQQEDSAVYLCASSLRLAGGNNEQFFGPGTRLTVL.

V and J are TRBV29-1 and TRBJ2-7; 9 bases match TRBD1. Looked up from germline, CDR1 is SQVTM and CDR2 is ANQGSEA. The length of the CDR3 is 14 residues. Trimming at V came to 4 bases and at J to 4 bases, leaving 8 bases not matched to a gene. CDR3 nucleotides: TGCAGCGTTGTTTCCCCGACAGGGGGGTACGAGCAGTACTTC. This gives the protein CSVVSPTGGYEQYF.

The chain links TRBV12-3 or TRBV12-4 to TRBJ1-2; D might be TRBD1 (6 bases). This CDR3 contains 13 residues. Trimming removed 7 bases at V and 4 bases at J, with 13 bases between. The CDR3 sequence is CASNSQGFYGYTF. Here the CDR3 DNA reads TGTGCCAGCAATTCACAGGGATTCTATGGCTACACCTTC.

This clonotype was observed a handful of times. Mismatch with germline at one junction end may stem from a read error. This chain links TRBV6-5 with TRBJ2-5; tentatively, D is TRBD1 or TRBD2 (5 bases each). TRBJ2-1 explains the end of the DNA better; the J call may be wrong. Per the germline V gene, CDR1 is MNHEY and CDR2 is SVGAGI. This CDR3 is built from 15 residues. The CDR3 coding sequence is TGTGGCAGCAGGGTACGCAGGGACGTCTACAATGAGCAGTTCTTC. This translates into CGSRVRRDVYNEQFF.

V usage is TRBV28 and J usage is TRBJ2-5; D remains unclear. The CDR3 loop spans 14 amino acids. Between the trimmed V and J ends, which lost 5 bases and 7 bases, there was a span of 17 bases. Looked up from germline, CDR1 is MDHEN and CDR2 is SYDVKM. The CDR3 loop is CASSLPTPPRTQYF. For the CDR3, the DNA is TGTGCCAGCAGTCTACCGACACCCCCTAGGACCCAGTACTTC. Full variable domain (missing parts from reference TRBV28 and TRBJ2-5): DVKVTQSSRYLVKRTGEKVFLECVQDMDHENMFWYRQDPGLGLRLIYFSYDVKMKEKGDIPEGYSVSREKKERFSLILESASTNQTSMYLCASSLPTPPRTQYFGPGTRLLVL.

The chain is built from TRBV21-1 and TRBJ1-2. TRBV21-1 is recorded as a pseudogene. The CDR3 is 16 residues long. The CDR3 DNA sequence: TGTGCCAGCAGCAAAGGGGGAGGAAGAGCTAACTATGGCTACACCTTC. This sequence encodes CASSKGGGRANYGYTF.

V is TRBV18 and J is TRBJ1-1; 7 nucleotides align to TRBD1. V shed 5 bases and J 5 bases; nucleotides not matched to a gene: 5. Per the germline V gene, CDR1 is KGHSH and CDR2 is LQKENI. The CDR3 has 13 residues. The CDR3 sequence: CASSSTGQTEAFF. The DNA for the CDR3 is TGTGCCAGCTCATCGACAGGGCAGACTGAAGCTTTCTTT.

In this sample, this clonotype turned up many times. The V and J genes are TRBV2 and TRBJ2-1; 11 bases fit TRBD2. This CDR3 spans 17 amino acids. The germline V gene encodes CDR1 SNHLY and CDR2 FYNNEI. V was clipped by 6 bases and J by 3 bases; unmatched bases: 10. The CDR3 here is CASSYSGTSGVYNEQFF. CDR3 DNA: TGTGCCAGCAGCTACTCCGGGACTAGCGGAGTCTACAATGAGCAGTTCTTC. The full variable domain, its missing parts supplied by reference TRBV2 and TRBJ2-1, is EPEVTQTPSHQVTQMGQEVILRCVPISNHLYFYWYRQILGQKVEFLVSFYNNEISEKSEIFDDQFSVERPDGSNFTLKIRSTKLEDSAMYFCASSYSGTSGVYNEQFFGPGTRLTVL.

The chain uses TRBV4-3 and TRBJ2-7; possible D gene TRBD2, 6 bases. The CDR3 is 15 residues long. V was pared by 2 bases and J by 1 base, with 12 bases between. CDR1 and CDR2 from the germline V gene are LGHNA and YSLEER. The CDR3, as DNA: TGCGCCAGCAGCCAAAGGCCGGGGGTTTCCTACGAGCAGTACTTC. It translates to CASSQRPGVSYEQYF.

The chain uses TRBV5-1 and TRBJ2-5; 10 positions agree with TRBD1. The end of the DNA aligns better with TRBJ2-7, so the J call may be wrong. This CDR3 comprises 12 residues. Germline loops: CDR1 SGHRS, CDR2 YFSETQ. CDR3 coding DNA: TGCGCCAGGACAGGGGGCAACTACGAGCAGTACTTC. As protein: CARTGGNYEQYF.

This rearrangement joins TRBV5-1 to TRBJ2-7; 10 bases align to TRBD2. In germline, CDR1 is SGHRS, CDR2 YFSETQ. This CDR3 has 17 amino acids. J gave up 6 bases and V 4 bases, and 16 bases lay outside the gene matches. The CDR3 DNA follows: TGCGCCAGCAGCCCTCACTCTAGCGGGAGATCCGTCGGCGAGCAGTACTTC. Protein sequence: CASSPHSSGRSVGEQYF.

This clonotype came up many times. The CDR3 here is CASSKRGGNSGSCETKNIQYF. The DNA for the CDR3 is TGTGCCAGCAGCAAACGGGGCGGAAATAGCGGGAGTTGTGAGACCAAAAACATTCAGTACTTC. The chain couples TRBV21-1 to TRBJ2-4; whether TRBD2, the table's D call, matches the DNA was not checked. TRBV21-1 is listed as a pseudogene. CDR3 length: 21 residues.

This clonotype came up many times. The CDR3 DNA follows: TGCGCCAGCAGCCAAGAAAGCCTTGCGGGTAGGTCCTACGAGCAGTACTTC. Residues: CASSQESLAGRSYEQYF. The genes are TRBV4-3 and TRBJ2-7; possibly TRBD2 for D (5 bases). Germline CDR1 LGHNA, CDR2 YSLEER. The CDR3 is 17 residues long. Trimming removed 0 bases from V and 1 base from J, with 16 bases in between.

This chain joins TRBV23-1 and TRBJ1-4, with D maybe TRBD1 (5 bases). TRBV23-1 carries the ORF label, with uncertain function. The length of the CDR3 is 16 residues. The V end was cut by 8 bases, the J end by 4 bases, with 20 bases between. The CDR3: CASCNSGHRCNEKLFF. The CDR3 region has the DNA TGCGCCAGCTGCAACTCGGGGCACCGATGTAATGAAAAACTGTTTTTT.